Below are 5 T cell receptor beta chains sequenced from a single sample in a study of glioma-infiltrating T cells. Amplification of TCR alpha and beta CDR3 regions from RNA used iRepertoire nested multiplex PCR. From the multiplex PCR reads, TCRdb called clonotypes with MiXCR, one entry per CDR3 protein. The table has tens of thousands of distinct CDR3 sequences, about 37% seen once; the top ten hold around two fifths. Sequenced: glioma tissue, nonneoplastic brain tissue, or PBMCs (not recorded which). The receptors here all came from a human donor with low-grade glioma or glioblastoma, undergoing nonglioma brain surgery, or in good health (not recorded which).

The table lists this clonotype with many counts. DNA of the CDR3: TGTGCCAGCAGCCAAACTAGGCGCAGTCTTAGTTGGGGTCAGCGGACTAACTACGAGCAGTACTTC. Encoded protein: CASSQTRRSLSWGQRTNYEQYF. The genes are TRBV4-2 and TRBJ2-7; a weak D match, TRBD2 (6 bases). Deletions cut 2 bases from V and 3 bases from J, with 35 bases between. CDR3 size: 22 residues. The V gene's germline CDR1 is LGHNA and CDR2 YNFKEQ.

The CDR3 loop is CASSWAGGGPEQYF. Here the CDR3 DNA reads TGTGCCAGCAGTTGGGCCGGGGGAGGGCCCGAGCAGTACTTC. This rearrangement joins TRBV27 to TRBJ2-7, with 7 bases matching TRBD2. J was trimmed by 6 bases and V by 4 bases; bases with no gene match: 9. Germline CDR1 is MNHEY and CDR2 is SMNVEV (reference sequence). CDR3 length equals 14 residues.

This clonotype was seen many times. CDR3 in DNA: TGCAGTGCTAGCCCGGACTTCTACGAGCAGTACTTC. This sequence encodes CSASPDFYEQYF. The chain carries TRBV20-1 and TRBJ2-7; maybe TRBD2 (5 bases). V was trimmed by 3 bases and J by 3 bases, leaving 9 bases between them. Germline-derived CDR1 and CDR2 are DFQATT and SNEGSKA (reference sequence). The CDR3 covers 12 residues.

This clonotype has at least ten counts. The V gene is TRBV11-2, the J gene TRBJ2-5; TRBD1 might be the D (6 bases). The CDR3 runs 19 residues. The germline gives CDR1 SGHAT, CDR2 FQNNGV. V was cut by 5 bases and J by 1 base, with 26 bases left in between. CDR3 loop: CASSRTGTQSWIIQETQYF. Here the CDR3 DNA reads TGTGCCAGCAGCCGGACCGGGACACAAAGTTGGATAATCCAAGAGACCCAGTACTTC. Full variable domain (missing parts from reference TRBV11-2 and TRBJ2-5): EAGVAQSPRYKIIEKRQSVAFWCNPISGHATLYWYQQILGQGPKLLIQFQNNGVVDDSQLPKDRFSAERLKGVDSTLKIQPAKLEDSAVYLCASSRTGTQSWIIQETQYFGPGTRLLVL.

As DNA, the CDR3 is TGTGCAAGTCGCCCCCCCCGGGACACCTACAATGAGCAGTTCTTC. Protein sequence: CASRPPRDTYNEQFF. V is TRBV12-2 and J is TRBJ2-1; the D call of TRBD1 is as the table states it, not checked on the DNA. TRBV12-2 corresponds to a pseudogene. The CDR3 totals 15 residues.